Below are 24 T cell receptor beta chains sequenced from a single sample in a study of blood T cell repertoires in COVID-19. Only in-frame clones appear in the TCRdb table, and some are missing; sequencing was by immunoSEQ multiplex PCR. The top ten clones hold 3% to 3.5% of a sample with 65,000 or so clones, about nine tenths of them seen once. What was sequenced was peripheral blood. The receptors derive from a man aged 45-65 years with active COVID-19.

The rearrangement links TRBV3-1 (or the pseudogene TRBV3-2) to TRBJ1-6; TRBD1 agrees at 7 bases. This CDR3 is built from 17 residues. The ends lost 4 bases at V and 8 bases at J; junction bases unmatched: 14. Germline CDR1 reads LGHDT; CDR2 reads YNNKEL (reference sequence). CDR3 DNA sequence: TGTGCCAGCAGCCGCCCGGGGGTGGCAGGGGGTGATTCACCCCTCCACTTT. Its protein is CASSRPGVAGGDSPLHF.

The chain uses TRBV7-9 and TRBJ1-2; TRBD1 aligns across 9 bases. The CDR3 runs 17 residues. Germline trimming cut 1 base from V and 4 bases from J; bases unmatched to any gene: 10. Germline CDR1 is SEHNR and CDR2 is FQNEAQ (reference sequence). DNA of the CDR3: TGTGCCAGCAGCTTAGGGGACAGGGTTCGGGAGCTCTATGGCTACACCTTC. This codes for CASSLGDRVRELYGYTF. The whole variable domain, filled in from reference TRBV7-9 and TRBJ1-2, reads DTGVSQNPRHKITKRGQNVTFRCDPISEHNRLYWYRQTLGQGPEFLTYFQNEAQLEKSRLLSDRFSAERPKGSFSTLEIQRTEQGDSAMYLCASSLGDRVRELYGYTFGSGTRLTVV.

V and J are TRBV6-6 and TRBJ2-6, with D tentatively TRBD1 (6 bases). V was shortened by 5 bases and J by 0 bases, with 17 bases between the two germline ends. The CDR3 extends over 18 amino acids. CDR1 is MNHNY, CDR2 SVGAGI, per germline (reference sequence). CDR3 region: CASSLGATPFSGANVLTF. DNA for the CDR3: TGTGCCAGCAGTCTGGGGGCCACACCGTTCTCTGGGGCCAACGTCCTGACTTTC.

V gene TRBV7-8 combines with J gene TRBJ2-7; TRBD2 matches 10 bases. The J segment lost 3 bases and the V segment lost 1 base, leaving 3 bases of the junction unmatched. Germline V lookup: CDR1 SGHVS, CDR2 FQNEAQ. The CDR3 length is 15 residues. The CDR3 DNA reads as TGTGCCAGCAGCTTAGGTCCTAGCGGGAGCTACGAGCAGTACTTC. As protein: CASSLGPSGSYEQYF.

This chain links TRBV9 with TRBJ2-3, with 11 bases identical to TRBD2. CDR1 SGDLS and CDR2 YYNGEE come from the germline V gene. After removal of 3 bases from V and 2 bases from J, the junction contained 8 bases not matched to a gene. There are 17 residues in the CDR3. CDR3 sequence (DNA): TGTGCCAGCAGCGAGGGTCTAGCGGGGGGACCCACAGATACGCAGTATTTT. It specifies CASSEGLAGGPTDTQYF. Complete variable domain (other parts from reference TRBV9 and TRBJ2-3): DSGVTQTPKHLITATGQRVTLRCSPRSGDLSVYWYQQSLDQGLQFLIQYYNGEERAKGNILERFSAQQFPDLHSELNLSSLELGDSALYFCASSEGLAGGPTDTQYFGPGTRLTVL.

V is TRBV29-1 and J is TRBJ2-1; TRBD2 aligns across 9 bases. CDR1 is SQVTM, CDR2 ANQGSEA, per germline. The CDR3 totals 14 residues. V shed 3 bases, J shed 6 bases, and the junction held 6 bases outside the gene matches. The CDR3 nucleotides read TGCAGCGTTGAGGGGGGACTAGCTCTCAATGAGCAGTTCTTC. Residues: CSVEGGLALNEQFF.

This chain links TRBV15 with TRBJ2-4; TRBD1 agrees at 8 bases. Germline lookup yields CDR1 LNHNV and CDR2 YYDKDF (reference sequence). V trimming: 9 bases; J trimming: 6 bases; junction bases outside the gene matches: 7. This CDR3 is built from 13 residues. The CDR3 nucleotides are TGTGCCACGCAGGGGGCGAGCTTAAACATTCAGTACTTC. Its protein product is CATQGASLNIQYF.

J is TRBJ2-3 and V is TRBV9, with 7 bases fitting TRBD2. The ends lost 4 bases at V and 2 bases at J; junction bases unmatched: 10. The CDR3 runs to 16 residues. Per germline, CDR1 SGDLS and CDR2 YYNGEE. CDR3 amino acids: CASSPSGALNTDTQYF. As DNA, the CDR3 is TGTGCCAGCAGCCCGAGCGGGGCACTCAACACAGATACGCAGTATTTT.

The chain combines TRBV12-5 with TRBJ1-5, with 7 bases lining up with TRBD1. CDR3 length: 17 amino acids. V shed 6 bases, J shed 1 base, and the junction held 12 bases outside the gene matches. In germline, CDR1 is LGHNT, CDR2 FRNRAP. CDR3 sequence reads: CASGFAEGAWSNQPQHF. CDR3 bases: TGTGCTAGTGGCTTTGCGGAGGGGGCGTGGAGCAATCAGCCCCAGCATTTT.

The genes are TRBV15 and TRBJ2-5; tentative D call: TRBD2 (5 bases). Germline V gene data show CDR1 as LNHNV and CDR2 as YYDKDF (reference sequence). The CDR3 has 15 residues. V was shortened by 3 bases and J by 5 bases, with 16 bases between the two germline ends. The CDR3 spells CATSRTPWELETQYF. CDR3 nucleotides: TGTGCCACCAGCAGGACACCCTGGGAGTTGGAGACCCAGTACTTC.

In this sample, this clone turned up once. This chain uses TRBV15 with TRBJ2-7; 7 bases map to TRBD1. V shed 8 bases, J shed 3 bases, and the junction held 7 bases outside the gene matches. CDR3 length: 13 amino acids. CDR1 is LNHNV and CDR2 is YYDKDF in the germline V gene (reference sequence). DNA of the CDR3: TGTGCCACCGCACCGGGACAGAACTACGAGCAGTACTTC. Protein: CATAPGQNYEQYF.

The V and J genes are TRBV11-2 and TRBJ2-7; TRBD2 aligns across 9 bases. The CDR3 has 15 residues. Trimming took 6 bases from V and 0 from J; bases not matched to a gene: 6. CDR1 SGHAT and CDR2 FQNNGV come from the germline V gene. CDR3: CASRRAGGSSYEQYF. In nucleotides, the CDR3 is TGTGCCAGCAGAAGGGCGGGGGGGAGCTCCTACGAGCAGTACTTC.

This chain links TRBV3-1 (or the pseudogene TRBV3-2) with TRBJ1-4; tentative D call: TRBD1 (6 bases). Trimming shortened V by 6 bases and J by 7 bases, and 15 bases separated the two germline ends. The CDR3 runs to 14 residues. From germline, CDR1 is LGHDT and CDR2 YNNKEL (reference sequence). The CDR3 is CASRKGGGSEKLFF. The CDR3 region has the DNA TGTGCCAGCAGGAAGGGGGGGGGTAGTGAAAAACTGTTTTTT.

The chain couples TRBV4-2 to TRBJ2-5, with D possibly TRBD1 on 6 matching bases. The CDR3 covers 13 residues. V shed 0 bases and J shed 5 bases, with 7 bases lying between them. Germline-derived CDR1 and CDR2 are LGHNA and YNFKEQ. CDR3 nucleotide sequence: TGTGCCAGCAGCCAAGAAAGGGGGGAGACCCAGTACTTC. The encoded protein is CASSQERGETQYF.

V usage is TRBV6-5 and J usage is TRBJ1-2, with D possibly TRBD1 on 5 matching bases. CDR3 length: 13 amino acids. The germline V gene has CDR1 MNHEY and CDR2 SVGAGI. Trimming removed 5 bases at V and 4 bases at J, with 11 bases between. Here the CDR3 reads CASSPGILYGYTF. Here the CDR3 DNA reads TGTGCCAGCAGTCCAGGGATCCTCTATGGCTACACCTTC.

The V gene is TRBV7-9, the J gene TRBJ2-1; D is ambiguous. Per the germline V gene, CDR1 is SEHNR and CDR2 is FQNEAQ (reference sequence). The CDR3 is 15 residues long. The V end was cut by 0 bases, the J end by 0 bases, with 6 bases between. CDR3 region: CASSLASFSYNEQFF. DNA of the CDR3: TGTGCCAGCAGCTTAGCGTCCTTCTCCTACAATGAGCAGTTCTTC.

The rearrangement links TRBV3-1 (or the pseudogene TRBV3-2) to TRBJ2-7, with 8 nucleotides matching TRBD2. The J segment lost 9 bases and the V segment lost 7 bases, leaving 14 bases of the junction unmatched. Germline CDR1 is LGHDT and CDR2 is YNNKEL (reference sequence). CDR3 size: 14 residues. The chain's CDR3 is CASTSGGASGRQYF. DNA for the CDR3: TGTGCCAGCACCTCGGGAGGGGCTAGCGGAAGGCAGTACTTC.

V usage is TRBV28 and J usage is TRBJ1-1; 9 nucleotides line up with TRBD1. Trimming removed 4 bases from V and 7 bases from J; junction bases left unmatched: 7. The CDR3 is 14 amino acids. CDR1 is MDHEN, CDR2 SYDVKM, per germline. CDR3 loop: CASSWGTGRNEAFF. Here the CDR3 DNA reads TGTGCCAGCAGTTGGGGGACAGGGAGGAATGAAGCTTTCTTT. The full variable domain, with the rest looked up from reference TRBV28 and TRBJ1-1, is DVKVTQSSRYLVKRTGEKVFLECVQDMDHENMFWYRQDPGLGLRLIYFSYDVKMKEKGDIPEGYSVSREKKERFSLILESASTNQTSMYLCASSWGTGRNEAFFGQGTRLTVV.

This clone occurred once. V and J are TRBV7-9 and TRBJ1-2, with a weak D call TRBD1 (6 bases). Germline-derived CDR1 and CDR2 are SEHNR and FQNEAQ (reference sequence). The CDR3 contains 18 residues. Trimming pared 7 bases from V and 5 bases from J, leaving 29 bases between. In nucleotides, the CDR3 is TGTGCCAGCACCTACCCGGGACCCTCTTTCAGGGGTGGGTATGGCTACACCTTC. Its protein product is CASTYPGPSFRGGYGYTF.

In DNA form, the CDR3 reads TGTGCCAGCAGATTGGGGCAGGATAACACCGGGGAGCTGTTTTTT. Its protein is CASRLGQDNTGELFF. This chain connects TRBV7-3 to TRBJ2-2; D is possibly TRBD1 (5 bases). Germline CDR1 is SGHTA and CDR2 is FQGTGA. The CDR3 spans 15 residues. V dropped 6 bases and J dropped 2 bases, with 13 bases sitting between them.

For the CDR3, the DNA is TGTGCCAGCAGCTTATTAGTAGTCGGGGGACCCTTACCCTACGAGCAGTACTTC. The encoded protein is CASSLLVVGGPLPYEQYF. The chain joins TRBV7-2 to TRBJ2-7; TRBD2 might be the D (6 bases). The germline V gene has CDR1 SGHTA and CDR2 FQGNSA. V was trimmed by 2 bases and J by 2 bases, leaving 22 bases between them. This CDR3 comprises 18 residues.

J is TRBJ2-3 and V is TRBV7-2; 7 nucleotides align to TRBD2. The CDR3 is 14 residues long. The ends lost 4 bases at V and 3 bases at J; junction bases unmatched: 4. The V gene's germline CDR1 is SGHTA and CDR2 FQGNSA. The CDR3 protein is CASSSGTTTDTQYF. CDR3 DNA: TGTGCCAGCAGCTCAGGGACTACTACAGATACGCAGTATTTT.

The chain is built from TRBV5-1 and TRBJ2-3; 13 bases are shared with TRBD2. This CDR3 is built from 17 residues. The ends lost 7 bases at V and 5 bases at J; junction bases unmatched: 13. Germline V gene data show CDR1 as SGHRS and CDR2 as YFSETQ. This chain's CDR3 is CASGTGTSGTGGDTQYF. The CDR3 DNA is TGCGCCAGCGGAACGGGGACTAGCGGGACGGGGGGAGATACGCAGTATTTT.

J is TRBJ2-5 and V is TRBV9; maybe TRBD1 (6 bases). CDR1 and CDR2 (germline): SGDLS, YYNGEE. The CDR3 contains 14 residues. Trimming took 0 bases from V and 1 from J, leaving 7 bases between them. The CDR3 DNA follows: TGTGCCAGCAGCGTAGCAGGGGCCCAAGAGACCCAGTACTTC. This translates into CASSVAGAQETQYF.